This TCR beta chain originates from a study of tissue T cells after allogeneic stem cell transplantation. Broader study findings: Across patients, clones rarely overlapped, yet motif clusters were shared tissue-specifically. In patients and mice, blood and spleen missed much of tissue repertoire.

A note on this clone: Its specificity is unknown. Any gene name here is a mouse gene name. From the germline J gene comes the end of the CDR3, since the read stops 1 residue before it.

Sequencing of TCRbeta CDR3 at survey depth gave sequences and template counts. The protocol was immunoSEQ multiplex PCR, while the TCRdb copy is restricted to in-frame clones and leaves out a portion. The repertoire holds roughly 45,000 clones, with nearly 75% as singletons. CDR3 length equals 13 residues. Germline values: CDR1 NSQYPW, CDR2 LRSPGD (reference sequence). Trimming removed 4 bases at V and 8 bases at J, with 12 bases between. Sequenced sample: sorted cells pooled from one or two spleens. The gene calls are TRBV1 and TRBJ2-1; TRBD1 might be the D (6 bases). The receptor was derived from a pool of C57BL/6 mice in good health. CDR3 DNA, as far as it was read: TGCACCTGCAGTGACGAGACAGGCACTGAGCAGTTC. The encoded protein is CTCSDETGTEQF. The full CDR3 sequence reads CTCSDETGTEQFF. Combining the CDR3 with reference TRBV1 and TRBJ2-1 gives the whole variable domain VTLLEQNPRWRLVPRGQAVNLRCILKNSQYPWMSWYQQDLQKQLQWLFTLRSPGDKEVKSLPGADYLATRVTDTELRLQVANMSQGRTLYCTCSDETGTEQFFGPGTRLTVL.